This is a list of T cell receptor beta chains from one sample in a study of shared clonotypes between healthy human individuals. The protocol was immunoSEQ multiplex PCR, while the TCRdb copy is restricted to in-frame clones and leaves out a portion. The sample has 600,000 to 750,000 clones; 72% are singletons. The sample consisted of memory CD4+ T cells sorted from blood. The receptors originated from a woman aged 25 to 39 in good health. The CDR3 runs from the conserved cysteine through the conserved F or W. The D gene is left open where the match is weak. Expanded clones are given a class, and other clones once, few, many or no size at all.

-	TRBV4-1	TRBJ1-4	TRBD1	CASSRGTGEREKLFF	TGCGCCAGCAGCCGAGGGACAGGGGAAAGGGAAAAACTGTTTTTT
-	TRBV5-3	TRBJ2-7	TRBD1	CARSGGQGIHEQYF	TGTGCCAGAAGCGGCGGACAGGGTATCCACGAGCAGTACTTC
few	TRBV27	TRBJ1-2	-	CASSGGGLVRGYTF	TGTGCCAGCAGCGGGGGGGGGCTGGTGCGGGGCTACACCTTC
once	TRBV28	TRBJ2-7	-	CASTDPDSVYEQYF	TGTGCCAGCACCGACCCGGATAGCGTCTACGAGCAGTACTTC
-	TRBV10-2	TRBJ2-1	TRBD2	CASSLGLSSYNEQFF	TGCGCCAGCAGTTTGGGACTAAGCTCCTACAATGAGCAGTTCTTC
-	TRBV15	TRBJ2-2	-	CATSRDDEGTGELFF	TGTGCCACCAGCAGAGATGACGAAGGAACCGGGGAGCTGTTTTTT
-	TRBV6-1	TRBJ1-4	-	CASRPGDTNEKLFF	TGTGCCAGCAGGCCAGGGGATACTAATGAAAAACTGTTTTTT
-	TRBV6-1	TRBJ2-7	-	CASSENADSSYEQYF	TGTGCCAGCAGTGAAAACGCCGATAGCTCCTACGAGCAGTACTTC
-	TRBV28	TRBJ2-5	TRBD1	CASSSAGTGRETQYF	TGTGCCAGCAGTTCGGCCGGGACAGGGAGGGAGACCCAGTACTTC
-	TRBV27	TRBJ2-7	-	CASSAVLSYEQYF	TGTGCCAGCAGTGCAGTGTTATCCTACGAGCAGTACTTC
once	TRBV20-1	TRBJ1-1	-	CSARIGGEAFF	TGCAGTGCTAGAATTGGCGGTGAAGCTTTCTTT
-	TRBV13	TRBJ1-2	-	CASSPFPNGQQEYGYTF	TGTGCCAGCAGCCCCTTTCCGAACGGACAGCAAGAGTATGGCTACACCTTC
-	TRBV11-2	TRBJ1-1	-	CASSPQGALGRTEAFF	TGTGCCAGCAGCCCCCAGGGTGCCCTTGGGCGCACTGAAGCTTTCTTT
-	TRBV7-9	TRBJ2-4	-	CASSLAGYKNIQYF	TGTGCCAGCAGCTTAGCAGGGTACAAAAACATTCAGTACTTC
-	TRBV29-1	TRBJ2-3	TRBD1	CSAGQTGGPDTQYF	TGCAGCGCTGGCCAGACAGGGGGCCCAGATACGCAGTATTTT
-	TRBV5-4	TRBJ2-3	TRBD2	CASSLLAGADTQYF	TGTGCCAGCAGCTTGTTAGCGGGAGCCGATACGCAGTATTTT
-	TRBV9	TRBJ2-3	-	CASSVAEITDTQYF	TGTGCCAGCAGCGTTGCGGAAATCACAGATACGCAGTATTTT
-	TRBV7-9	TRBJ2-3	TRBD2	CASSLMGGRYADTQYF	TGTGCCAGCAGCTTAATGGGCGGGAGGTACGCAGATACGCAGTATTTT
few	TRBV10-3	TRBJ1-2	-	CAISEDTRGRASGYTF	TGTGCCATCAGTGAGGACACAAGGGGCAGGGCCTCTGGCTACACCTTC
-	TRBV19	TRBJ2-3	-	CASSIPNKGADTQYF	TGTGCCAGTAGTATACCAAATAAGGGCGCAGATACGCAGTATTTT
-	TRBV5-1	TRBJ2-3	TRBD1	CASSRTGAQDTQYF	TGCGCCAGCAGTAGGACAGGGGCTCAAGATACGCAGTATTTT
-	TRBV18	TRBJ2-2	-	CASSAFKGRTGELFF	TGTGCCAGCTCAGCCTTTAAGGGGAGGACCGGGGAGCTGTTTTTT
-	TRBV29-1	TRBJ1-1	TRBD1	CSVERQGDTEAFF	TGCAGCGTTGAGAGGCAGGGGGACACTGAAGCTTTCTTT
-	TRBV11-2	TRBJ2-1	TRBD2	CASSLSSGNYNEQFF	TGTGCCAGCAGCTTATCTAGCGGGAACTACAATGAGCAGTTCTTC
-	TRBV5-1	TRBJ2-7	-	CASSWNRDFPYEEQYF	TGCGCCAGCAGCTGGAACAGGGACTTCCCATACGAGGAGCAGTACTTC
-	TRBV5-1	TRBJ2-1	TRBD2	CASSFGLAGYEQFF	TGCGCCAGCAGCTTCGGACTAGCGGGGTATGAGCAGTTCTTC
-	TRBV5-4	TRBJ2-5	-	CASSRWEGRGVETQYF	TGTGCCAGCAGCCGGTGGGAGGGCAGGGGGGTGGAGACCCAGTACTTC
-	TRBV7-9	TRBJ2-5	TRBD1	CASSLGTGRETQYF	TGTGCCAGCAGCTTAGGGACAGGGCGAGAGACCCAGTACTTC
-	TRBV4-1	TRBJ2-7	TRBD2	CASSQPNSGSLEQYF	TGCGCCAGCAGCCAACCGAATAGCGGGAGCTTAGAGCAGTACTTC
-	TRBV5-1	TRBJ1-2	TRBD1	CASSRGQETNYGYTF	TGCGCCAGCAGCCGGGGACAGGAAACTAACTATGGCTACACCTTC
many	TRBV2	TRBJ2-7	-	CASSESRSGSEQYF	TGTGCCAGCAGTGAGTCTCGCAGCGGCTCCGAGCAGTACTTC
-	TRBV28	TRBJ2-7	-	CASILSGSYEQYF	TGTGCCAGCATACTTTCAGGCTCCTACGAGCAGTACTTC
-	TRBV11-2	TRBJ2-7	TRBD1	CASSFTGTGGMRDEQYF	TGTGCCAGCAGCTTCACCGGGACAGGGGGCATGAGGGACGAGCAGTACTTC
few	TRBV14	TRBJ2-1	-	CASSQLDSKNEQFF	TGTGCCAGCAGCCAACTGGACAGTAAGAATGAGCAGTTCTTC
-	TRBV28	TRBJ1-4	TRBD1	CASGLLGQGEKLFF	TGTGCCAGCGGTCTTCTGGGACAGGGTGAAAAACTGTTTTTT
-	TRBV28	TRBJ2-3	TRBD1	CASSPFPGTGLNTQYF	TGTGCCAGCAGTCCGTTCCCCGGGACAGGGCTAAATACGCAGTATTTT
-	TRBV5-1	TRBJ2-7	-	CASRQGDGYEQYF	TGCGCCAGCAGGCAGGGCGACGGCTACGAGCAGTACTTC
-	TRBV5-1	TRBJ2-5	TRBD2	CASSLAGGYETQYF	TGCGCCAGCAGCTTGGCGGGGGGATACGAGACCCAGTACTTC
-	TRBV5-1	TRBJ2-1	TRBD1	CASSIGTAVANEQFF	TGCGCCAGCAGCATCGGGACAGCCGTCGCCAATGAGCAGTTCTTC
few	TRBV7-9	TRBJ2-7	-	CASSPGMRWRPYF	TGTGCCAGCAGCCCCGGAATGAGGTGGAGGCCGTACTTC
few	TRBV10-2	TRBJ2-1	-	CASSEARVAFF	TGCGCCAGCAGTGAAGCACGGGTAGCGTTCTTC
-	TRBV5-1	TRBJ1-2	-	CASSLSTFNYGYTF	TGCGCCAGCAGCTTGTCCACTTTTAACTATGGCTACACCTTC
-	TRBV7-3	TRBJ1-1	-	CASSPQGGTEAFF	TGTGCCAGCAGCCCCCAAGGGGGGACTGAAGCTTTCTTT
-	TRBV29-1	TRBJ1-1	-	CSVRANQNTEAFF	TGCAGCGTTCGGGCGAATCAGAACACTGAAGCTTTCTTT
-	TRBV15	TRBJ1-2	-	CATSRAGQQNYGYTF	TGTGCCACCAGCAGAGCAGGACAGCAAAACTATGGCTACACCTTC
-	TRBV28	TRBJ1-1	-	CASSLSLGQPEAFF	TGTGCCAGCAGTTTATCCCTCGGGCAGCCTGAAGCTTTCTTT
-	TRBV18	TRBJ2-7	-	CASSLGFYYEQYF	TGTGCCAGCTCACTTGGATTTTACTACGAGCAGTACTTC
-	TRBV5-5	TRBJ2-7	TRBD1	CASSKEGQGRYEQYF	TGTGCCAGCAGCAAAGAAGGACAGGGAAGGTACGAGCAGTACTTC
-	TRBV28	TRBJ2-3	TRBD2	CASSVSGRGDTQYF	TGTGCCAGCAGTGTAAGCGGGAGGGGAGATACGCAGTATTTT
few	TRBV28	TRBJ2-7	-	CASKGIQGGFYEQYF	TGTGCCAGCAAGGGTATACAGGGGGGGTTTTACGAGCAGTACTTC
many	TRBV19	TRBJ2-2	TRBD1	CASSWTGGANTGELFF	TGTGCCAGTAGCTGGACAGGGGGTGCGAACACCGGGGAGCTGTTTTTT